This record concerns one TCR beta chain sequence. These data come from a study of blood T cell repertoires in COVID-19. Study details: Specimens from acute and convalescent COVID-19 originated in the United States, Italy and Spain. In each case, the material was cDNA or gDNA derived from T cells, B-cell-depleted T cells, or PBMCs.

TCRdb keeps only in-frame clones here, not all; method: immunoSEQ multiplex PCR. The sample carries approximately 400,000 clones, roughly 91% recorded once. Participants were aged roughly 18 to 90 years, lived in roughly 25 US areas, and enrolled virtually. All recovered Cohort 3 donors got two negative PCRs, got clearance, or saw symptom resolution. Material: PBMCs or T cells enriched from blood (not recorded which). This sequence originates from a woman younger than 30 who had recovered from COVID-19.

CDR3 region: CASSYRTAYYGYTF. The CDR3 DNA follows: TGTGCCAGCAGTTATCGGACAGCCTACTATGGCTACACCTTC. The chain couples TRBV5-4 to TRBJ1-2; D possibly corresponds to TRBD1 (6 bases). Germline V gene data show CDR1 as SGHNT and CDR2 as YYREEE (reference sequence). The V gene lost 5 bases and the J gene lost 3 bases, with 14 bases spanning the gap. The CDR3 is 14 residues long.